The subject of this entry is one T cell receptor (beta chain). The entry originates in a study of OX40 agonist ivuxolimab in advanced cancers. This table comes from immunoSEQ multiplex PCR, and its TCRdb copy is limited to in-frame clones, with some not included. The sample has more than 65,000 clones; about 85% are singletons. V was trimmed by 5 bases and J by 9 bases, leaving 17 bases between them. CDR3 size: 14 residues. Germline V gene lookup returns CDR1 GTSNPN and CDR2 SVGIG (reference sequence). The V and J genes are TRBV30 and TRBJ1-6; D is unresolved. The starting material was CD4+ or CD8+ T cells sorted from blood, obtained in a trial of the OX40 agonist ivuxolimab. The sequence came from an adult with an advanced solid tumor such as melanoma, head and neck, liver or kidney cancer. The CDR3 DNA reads TGTGCCTGGTCGTCGTACAATTCTATTTCACCCCTCCACTTT. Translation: CAWSSYNSISPLHF.